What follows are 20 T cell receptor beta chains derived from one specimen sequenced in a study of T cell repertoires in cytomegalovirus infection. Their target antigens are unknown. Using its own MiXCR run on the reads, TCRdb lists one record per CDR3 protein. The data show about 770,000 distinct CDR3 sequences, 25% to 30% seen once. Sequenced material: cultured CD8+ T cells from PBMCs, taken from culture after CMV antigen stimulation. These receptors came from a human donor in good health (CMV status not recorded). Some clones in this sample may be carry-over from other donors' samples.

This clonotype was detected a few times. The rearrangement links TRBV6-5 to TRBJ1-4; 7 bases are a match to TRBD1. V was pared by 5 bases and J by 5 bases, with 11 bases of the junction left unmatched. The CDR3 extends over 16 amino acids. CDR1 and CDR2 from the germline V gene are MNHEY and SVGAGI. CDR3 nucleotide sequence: TGTGCCAGCAGTACGGGGGGTGGGACAGTAAATGAAAAACTGTTTTTT. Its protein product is CASSTGGGTVNEKLFF.

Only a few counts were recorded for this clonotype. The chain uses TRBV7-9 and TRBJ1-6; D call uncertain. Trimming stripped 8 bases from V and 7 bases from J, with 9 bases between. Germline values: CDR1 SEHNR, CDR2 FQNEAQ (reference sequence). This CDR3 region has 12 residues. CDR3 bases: TGTGCCAGCCGGCGGAACAATTCACCCCTCCACTTT. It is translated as CASRRNNSPLHF.

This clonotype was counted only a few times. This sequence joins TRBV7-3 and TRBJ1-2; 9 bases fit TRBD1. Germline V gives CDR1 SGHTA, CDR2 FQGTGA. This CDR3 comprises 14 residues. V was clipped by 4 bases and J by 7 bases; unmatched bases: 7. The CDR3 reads CASSSTTGGAGYTF. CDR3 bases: TGTGCCAGCAGCTCCACGACAGGGGGGGCTGGCTACACCTTC.

The CDR3 coding sequence is TGTGCCAGCGGTGGGCTCTCGAGGTTCTATGGCTACACCTTC. Amino acid sequence: CASGGLSRFYGYTF. This chain connects TRBV19 to TRBJ1-2; no clear D gene. V dropped 9 bases and J dropped 4 bases, with 18 bases sitting between them. The CDR3 runs 14 residues. CDR1 is LNHDA and CDR2 is SQIVND in the germline V gene (reference sequence).

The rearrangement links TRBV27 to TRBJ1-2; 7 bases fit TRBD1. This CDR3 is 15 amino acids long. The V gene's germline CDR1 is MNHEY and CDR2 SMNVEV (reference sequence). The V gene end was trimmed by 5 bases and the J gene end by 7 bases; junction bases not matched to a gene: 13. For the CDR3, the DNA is TGTGCCAGCAGTCCGCAAACAGGGGTCGGGAGTGGCTACACCTTC. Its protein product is CASSPQTGVGSGYTF.

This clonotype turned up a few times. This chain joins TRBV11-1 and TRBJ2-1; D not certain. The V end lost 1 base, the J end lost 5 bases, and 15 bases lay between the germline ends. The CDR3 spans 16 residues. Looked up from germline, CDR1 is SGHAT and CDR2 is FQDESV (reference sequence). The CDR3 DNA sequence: TGTGCCAGCAGCTTAGTAGGCAGTCCGTATAACAATGAGCAGTTCTTC. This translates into CASSLVGSPYNNEQFF.

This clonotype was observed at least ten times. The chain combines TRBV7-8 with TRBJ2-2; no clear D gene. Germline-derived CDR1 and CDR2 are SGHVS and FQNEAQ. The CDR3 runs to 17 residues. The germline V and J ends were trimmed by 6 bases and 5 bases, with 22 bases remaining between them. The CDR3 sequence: CASRGTERIPSTGELFF. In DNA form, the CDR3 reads TGTGCCAGCAGAGGAACAGAAAGAATACCGAGTACCGGGGAGCTGTTTTTT.

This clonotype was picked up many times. The CDR3 region is CASSYRTGTQPQHF. CDR3 coding DNA: TGTGCCAGCAGCTACCGGACAGGGACTCAGCCCCAGCATTTT. This chain uses TRBV6-5 with TRBJ1-5; 8 nucleotides match TRBD1. The CDR3 length is 14 residues. Germline CDR1 and CDR2: MNHEY and SVGAGI. J lost 6 bases, V lost 6 bases, and 7 bases had no gene match.

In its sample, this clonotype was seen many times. CDR3 residues: CASSLRDRGPPSDTEAFF. The DNA for the CDR3 is TGTGCCAGCAGCTTAAGGGACAGGGGGCCCCCATCGGACACTGAAGCTTTCTTT. The chain has TRBV7-8 and TRBJ1-1; 12 bases fit TRBD1. V lost 2 bases and J lost 3; bases outside the gene matches: 10. The CDR3 has 18 residues. Germline values: CDR1 SGHVS, CDR2 FQNEAQ.

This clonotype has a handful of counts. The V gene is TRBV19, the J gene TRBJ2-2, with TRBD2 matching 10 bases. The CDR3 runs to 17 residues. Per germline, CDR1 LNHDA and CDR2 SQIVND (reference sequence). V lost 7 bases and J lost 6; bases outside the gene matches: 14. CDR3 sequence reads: CASTSWLAGARAGELFF. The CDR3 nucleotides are TGTGCCAGTACCTCGTGGCTAGCGGGGGCGAGAGCCGGGGAGCTGTTTTTT.

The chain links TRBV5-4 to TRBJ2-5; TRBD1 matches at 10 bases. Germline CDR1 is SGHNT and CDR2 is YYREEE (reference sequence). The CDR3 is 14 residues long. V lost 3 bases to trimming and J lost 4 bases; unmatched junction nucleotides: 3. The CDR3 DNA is TGTGCCAGCAGCTCCGGACAGGGGGTAGAGACCCAGTACTTC. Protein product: CASSSGQGVETQYF.

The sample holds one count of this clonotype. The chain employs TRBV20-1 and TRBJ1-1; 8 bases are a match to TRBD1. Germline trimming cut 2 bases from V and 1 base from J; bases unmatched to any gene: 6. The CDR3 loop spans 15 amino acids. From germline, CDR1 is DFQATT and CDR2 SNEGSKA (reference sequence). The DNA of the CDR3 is TGCAGTGCTAGACTTAGGACAGGGCGGAACACTGAAGCTTTCTTT. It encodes CSARLRTGRNTEAFF.

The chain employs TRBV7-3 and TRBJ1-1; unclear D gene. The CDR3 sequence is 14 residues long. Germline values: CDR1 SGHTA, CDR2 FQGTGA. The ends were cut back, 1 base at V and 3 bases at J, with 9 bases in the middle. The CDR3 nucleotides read TGTGCCAGCAGCTTAATAGGTAGCGACACTGAAGCTTTCTTT. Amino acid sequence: CASSLIGSDTEAFF.

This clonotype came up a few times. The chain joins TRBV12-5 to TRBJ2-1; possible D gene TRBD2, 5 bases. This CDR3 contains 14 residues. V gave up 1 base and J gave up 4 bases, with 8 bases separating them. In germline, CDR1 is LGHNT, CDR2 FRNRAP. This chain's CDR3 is CASGLGRQYNEQFF. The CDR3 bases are TGTGCTAGTGGTTTGGGGAGGCAGTACAATGAGCAGTTCTTC. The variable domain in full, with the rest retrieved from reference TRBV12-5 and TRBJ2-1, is DARVTQTPRHKVTEMGQEVTMRCQPILGHNTVFWYRQTMMQGLELLAYFRNRAPLDDSGMPKDRFSAEMPDATLATLKIQPSEPRDSAVYFCASGLGRQYNEQFFGPGTRLTVL.

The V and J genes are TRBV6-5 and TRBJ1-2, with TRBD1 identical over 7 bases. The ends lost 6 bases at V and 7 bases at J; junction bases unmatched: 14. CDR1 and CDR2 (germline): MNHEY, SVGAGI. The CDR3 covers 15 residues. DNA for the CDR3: TGTGCCAGCAGCCCCGAAGTGACAGGGCGGACTGGCTACACCTTC. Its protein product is CASSPEVTGRTGYTF.

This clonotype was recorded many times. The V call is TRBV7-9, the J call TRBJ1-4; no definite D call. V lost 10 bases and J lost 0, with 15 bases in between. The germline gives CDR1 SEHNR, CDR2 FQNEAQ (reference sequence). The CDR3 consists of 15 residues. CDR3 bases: TGTGCCATCCGATATCCAGGCACAACTAATGAAAAACTGTTTTTT. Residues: CAIRYPGTTNEKLFF.

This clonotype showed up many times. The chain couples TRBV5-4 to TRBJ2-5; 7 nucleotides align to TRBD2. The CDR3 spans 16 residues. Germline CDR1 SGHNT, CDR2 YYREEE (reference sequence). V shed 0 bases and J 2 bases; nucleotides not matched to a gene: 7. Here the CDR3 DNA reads TGTGCCAGCAGCTTGGCCTCTAGCGGAGGACAAGAGACCCAGTACTTC. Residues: CASSLASSGGQETQYF.

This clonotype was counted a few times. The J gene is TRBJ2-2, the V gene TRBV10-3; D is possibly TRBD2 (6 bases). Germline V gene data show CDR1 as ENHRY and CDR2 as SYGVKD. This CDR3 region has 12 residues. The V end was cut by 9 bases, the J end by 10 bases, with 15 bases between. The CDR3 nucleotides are TGTGCCATTCAGCACTCTAGCGAGGAGCTGTTTTTT. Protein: CAIQHSSEELFF.

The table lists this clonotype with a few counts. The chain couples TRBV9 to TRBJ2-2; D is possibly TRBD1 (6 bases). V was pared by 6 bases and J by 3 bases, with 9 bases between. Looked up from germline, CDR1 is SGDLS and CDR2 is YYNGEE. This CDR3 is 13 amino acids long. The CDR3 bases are TGTGCCAGCAAACAGGGCGACACCGGGGAGCTGTTTTTT. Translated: CASKQGDTGELFF.

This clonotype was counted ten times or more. The CDR3 nucleotides read TGTGCCAGCAGCTACGGGACAGGGGGCGCAGGGCAGTACTTC. As protein: CASSYGTGGAGQYF. V is TRBV7-2 and J is TRBJ2-7; 12 bases are a match to TRBD1. In germline, CDR1 is SGHTA, CDR2 FQGNSA. V lost 4 bases to trimming and J lost 9 bases; unmatched junction nucleotides: 7. CDR3 length equals 14 residues.